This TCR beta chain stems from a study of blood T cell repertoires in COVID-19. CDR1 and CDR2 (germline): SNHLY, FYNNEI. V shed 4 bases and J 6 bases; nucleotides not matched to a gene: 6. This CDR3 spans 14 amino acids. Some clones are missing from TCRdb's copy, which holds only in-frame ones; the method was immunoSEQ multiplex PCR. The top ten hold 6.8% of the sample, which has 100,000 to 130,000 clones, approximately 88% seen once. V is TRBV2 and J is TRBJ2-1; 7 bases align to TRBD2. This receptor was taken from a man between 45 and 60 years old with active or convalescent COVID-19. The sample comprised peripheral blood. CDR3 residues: CASSGPASGNEQFF. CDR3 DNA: TGTGCCAGCAGTGGTCCGGCTAGCGGCAATGAGCAGTTCTTC.